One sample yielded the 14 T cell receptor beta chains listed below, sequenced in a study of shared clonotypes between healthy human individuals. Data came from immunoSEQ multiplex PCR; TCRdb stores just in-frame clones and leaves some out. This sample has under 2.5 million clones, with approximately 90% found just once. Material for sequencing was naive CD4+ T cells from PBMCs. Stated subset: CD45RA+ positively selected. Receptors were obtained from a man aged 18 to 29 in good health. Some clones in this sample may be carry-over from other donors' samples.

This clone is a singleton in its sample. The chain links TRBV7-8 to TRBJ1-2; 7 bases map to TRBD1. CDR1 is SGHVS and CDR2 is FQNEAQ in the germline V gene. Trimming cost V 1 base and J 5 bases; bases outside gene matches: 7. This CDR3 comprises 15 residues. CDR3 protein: CASSLETGRGYGYTF. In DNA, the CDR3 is TGTGCCAGCAGCTTAGAGACAGGGCGGGGATATGGCTACACCTTC.

CDR3 DNA sequence: TGTGCCAGCAGTCCCCGACACGGCGCCAATGAGCAGTTCTTC. Protein product: CASSPRHGANEQFF. The rearrangement uses TRBV6-1 and TRBJ2-1; the D is unclear. From germline, CDR1 is MNHNS and CDR2 SASEGT. The CDR3 is made up of 14 amino acids. V was trimmed by 5 bases and J by 6 bases, leaving 14 bases between them.

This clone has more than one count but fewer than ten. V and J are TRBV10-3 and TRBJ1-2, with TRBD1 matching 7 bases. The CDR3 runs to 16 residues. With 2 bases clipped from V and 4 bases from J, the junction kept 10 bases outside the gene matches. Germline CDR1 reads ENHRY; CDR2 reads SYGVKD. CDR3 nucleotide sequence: TGTGCCATCAGTGAGCGTAGGACAGGACTAACCTATGGCTACACCTTC. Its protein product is CAISERRTGLTYGYTF.

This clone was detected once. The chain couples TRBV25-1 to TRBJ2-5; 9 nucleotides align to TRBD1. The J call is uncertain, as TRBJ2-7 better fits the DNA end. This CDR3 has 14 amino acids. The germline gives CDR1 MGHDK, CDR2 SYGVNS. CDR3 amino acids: CASRGTGNSYEQYF. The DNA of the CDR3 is TGTGCCAGCAGGGGGACAGGGAACTCCTACGAGCAGTACTTC.

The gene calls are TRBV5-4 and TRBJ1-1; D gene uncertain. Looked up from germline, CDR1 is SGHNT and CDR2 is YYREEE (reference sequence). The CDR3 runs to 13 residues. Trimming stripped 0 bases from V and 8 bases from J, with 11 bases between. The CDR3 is CASSLASGLEAFF. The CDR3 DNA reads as TGTGCCAGCAGCTTGGCCTCAGGCCTAGAAGCTTTCTTT.

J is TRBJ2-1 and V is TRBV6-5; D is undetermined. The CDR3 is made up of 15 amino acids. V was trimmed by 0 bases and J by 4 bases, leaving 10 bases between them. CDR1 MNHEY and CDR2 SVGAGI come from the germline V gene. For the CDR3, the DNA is TGTGCCAGCAGTTACTCGTCGCCGCGGTACAATGAGCAGTTCTTC. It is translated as CASSYSSPRYNEQFF.

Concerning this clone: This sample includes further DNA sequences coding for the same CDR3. CDR3 DNA sequence: TGCGCCAGCAGCCCCACTAGCGGGAGGTCCTACGAGCAGTACTTC. Protein: CASSPTSGRSYEQYF. V usage is TRBV5-1 and J usage is TRBJ2-7; TRBD2 matches at 12 bases. From germline, CDR1 is SGHRS and CDR2 YFSETQ. J was trimmed by 1 base and V by 4 bases; bases with no gene match: 3. The CDR3 length is 15 residues. Complete variable domain (other parts from reference TRBV5-1 and TRBJ2-7): KAGVTQTPRYLIKTRGQQVTLSCSPISGHRSVSWYQQTPGQGLQFLFEYFSETQRNKGNFPGRFSGRQFSNSRSEMNVSTLELGDSALYLCASSPTSGRSYEQYFGPGTRLTVT.

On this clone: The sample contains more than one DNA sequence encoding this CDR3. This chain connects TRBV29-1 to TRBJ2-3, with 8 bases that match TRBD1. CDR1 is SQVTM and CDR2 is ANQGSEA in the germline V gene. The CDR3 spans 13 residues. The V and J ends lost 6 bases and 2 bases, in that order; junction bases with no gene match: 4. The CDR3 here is CSVGGQVTDTQYF. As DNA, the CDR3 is TGCAGCGTCGGGGGACAGGTCACAGATACGCAGTATTTT.

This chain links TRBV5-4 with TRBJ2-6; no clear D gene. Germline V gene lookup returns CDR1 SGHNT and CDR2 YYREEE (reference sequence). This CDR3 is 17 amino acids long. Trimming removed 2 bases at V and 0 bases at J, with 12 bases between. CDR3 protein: CASSFAKASSGANVLTF. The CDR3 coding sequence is TGTGCCAGCAGCTTCGCCAAGGCGAGCTCTGGGGCCAACGTCCTGACTTTC.

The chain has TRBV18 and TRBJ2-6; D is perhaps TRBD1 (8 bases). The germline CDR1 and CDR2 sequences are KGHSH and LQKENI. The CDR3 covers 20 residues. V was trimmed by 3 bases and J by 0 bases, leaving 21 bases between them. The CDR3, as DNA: TGTGCCAGCTCACCCCTACCACAGGGGGGGAGGTCCTCTGGGGCCAACGTCCTGACTTTC. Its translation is CASSPLPQGGRSSGANVLTF.

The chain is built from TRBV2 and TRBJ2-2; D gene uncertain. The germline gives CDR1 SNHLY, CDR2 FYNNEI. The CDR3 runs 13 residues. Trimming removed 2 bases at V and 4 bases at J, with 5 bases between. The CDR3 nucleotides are TGTGCCAGCAGTGAATCCCCCACCGGGGAGCTGTTTTTT. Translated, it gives CASSESPTGELFF. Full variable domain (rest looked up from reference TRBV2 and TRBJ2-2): EPEVTQTPSHQVTQMGQEVILRCVPISNHLYFYWYRQILGQKVEFLVSFYNNEISEKSEIFDDQFSVERPDGSNFTLKIRSTKLEDSAMYFCASSESPTGELFFGEGSRLTVL.

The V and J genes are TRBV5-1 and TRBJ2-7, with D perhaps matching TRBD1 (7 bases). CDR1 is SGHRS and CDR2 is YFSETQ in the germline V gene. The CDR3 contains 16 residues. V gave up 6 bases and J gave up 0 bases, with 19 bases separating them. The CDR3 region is CASNRGLGDSSYEQYF. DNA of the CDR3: TGCGCCAGCAACCGGGGGTTAGGGGACAGCTCCTACGAGCAGTACTTC.

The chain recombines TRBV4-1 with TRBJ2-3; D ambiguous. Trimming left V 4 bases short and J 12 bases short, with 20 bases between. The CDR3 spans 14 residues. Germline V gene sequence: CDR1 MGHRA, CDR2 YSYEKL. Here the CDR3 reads CASSPYSVAPVQYF. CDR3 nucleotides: TGCGCCAGCAGCCCCTATTCCGTGGCCCCGGTTCAGTATTTT.

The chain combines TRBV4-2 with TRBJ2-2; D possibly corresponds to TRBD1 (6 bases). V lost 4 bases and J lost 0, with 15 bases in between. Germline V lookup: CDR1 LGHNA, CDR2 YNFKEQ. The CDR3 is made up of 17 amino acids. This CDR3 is CASSRRGKSANTGELFF. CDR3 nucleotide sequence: TGTGCCAGCAGCCGAAGGGGGAAGAGCGCGAACACCGGGGAGCTGTTTTTT.